These T cell receptor beta chains were read from a single sample in a study of blood T cell repertoires in COVID-19. The data were produced by immunoSEQ multiplex PCR, yet TCRdb's version contains in-frame clones alone and is incomplete. The sample carries fewer than 55,000 clones, approximately 85% recorded once. The sample comprised peripheral blood. The receptors were sampled from a human donor with acute or convalescent COVID-19. The donor label of this sample is uncertain. The CDR3 runs from the conserved cysteine through the conserved F or W. Fields, in order: CDR3 protein, D gene, CDR3 length, clone size, V gene. D genes are given only for firm matches. Clone size is given for some rows only: seen once, a few or many times, or a class if the clone is expanded.

CASSDSGSPLVNEQFF | - | 16 | - | TRBV2
CARQRRQVSDQPQHF | - | 15 | - | TRBV19
CASSGTASETQYF | - | 13 | - | TRBV7-2
CASSFGGMDTEAFF | - | 14 | - | TRBV5-5
CASSFTQGSGGNTIYF | - | 16 | - | TRBV6-6
CASSYNDRSHGYTF | - | 14 | few | TRBV5-1
CASSQLILREEGQYF | TRBD2 | 15 | - | TRBV6-6
CASTPTGWRGNTIYF | - | 15 | - | TRBV28
CASSQVGAGTSGRPGSSNEQFF | TRBD2 | 22 | - | TRBV4-2
CATQGHQNTGELFF | - | 14 | - | TRBV2
CASSPQQNTEAFF | - | 13 | - | TRBV4-3
CASSLGQGGRPNTEAFF | TRBD1 | 17 | - | TRBV9
CASSPLFSGQETQYF | TRBD2 | 15 | - | TRBV3-1/TRBV3-2
CASSQELQVLFNSPLHF | - | 17 | - | TRBV4-2
CAWRQFSNQPQHF | - | 13 | - | TRBV30
CASSFRTTGRGHGYTF | TRBD1 | 16 | - | TRBV5-6
CATSDPGLAGGGDTGELFF | TRBD2 | 19 | once | TRBV24-1